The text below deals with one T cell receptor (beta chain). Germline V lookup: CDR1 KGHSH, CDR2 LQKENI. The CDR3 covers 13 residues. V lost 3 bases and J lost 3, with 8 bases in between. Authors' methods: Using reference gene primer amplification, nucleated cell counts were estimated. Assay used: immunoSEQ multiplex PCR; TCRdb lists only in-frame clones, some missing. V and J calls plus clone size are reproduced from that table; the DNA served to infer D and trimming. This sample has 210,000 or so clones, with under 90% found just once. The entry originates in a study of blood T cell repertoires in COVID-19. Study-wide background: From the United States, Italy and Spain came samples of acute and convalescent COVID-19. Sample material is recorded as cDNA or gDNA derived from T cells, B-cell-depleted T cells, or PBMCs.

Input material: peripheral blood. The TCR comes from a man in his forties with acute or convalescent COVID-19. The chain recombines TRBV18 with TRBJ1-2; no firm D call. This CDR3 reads CASSPEVDYGYTF. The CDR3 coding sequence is TGTGCCAGCTCACCGGAGGTTGACTATGGCTACACCTTC.